These T cell receptor beta chains were read from a single sample in a study of cytomegalovirus exposure and HLA in healthy donors. TCRdb's copy holds only in-frame clones and misses some; the assay was immunoSEQ multiplex PCR. Among approximately 140,000 clones listed, about 60% were seen once. The sequenced sample consisted of PBMCs. The receptors derive from a woman aged 60-70 years in good health and CMV-seropositive. CDR3s include the opening cysteine and the closing phenylalanine or tryptophan. Each record gives: V gene, J gene, clone size, D gene, CDR3 protein, CDR3 DNA. The D gene is left open where the match is weak. Clone size, where shown, is once, few, many, or a class for clones that have expanded.

TRBV7-2	TRBJ2-7	NA	TRBD2	CASSLEFYGTMNEQYF	TGTGCCAGCAGCTTAGAATTCTACGGGACTATGAATGAGCAGTACTTC
TRBV5-1	TRBJ2-2	NA	NA	CASSWAHTGELFF	TGCGCCAGCAGCTGGGCCCACACCGGGGAGCTGTTTTTT
TRBV4-1	TRBJ2-7	few	NA	CASSQGPYEQYF	TGCGCCAGCAGCCAAGGGCCCTACGAGCAGTACTTC
TRBV4-2	TRBJ2-3	NA	TRBD1	CASSQGQGRDTQYF	TGTGCCAGCAGCCAAGGACAGGGCCGAGATACGCAGTATTTT
TRBV19	TRBJ1-5	NA	NA	CASSRDIPQPQHF	TGTGCCAGTAGCAGGGACATCCCACAGCCCCAGCATTTT
TRBV7-9	TRBJ1-1	NA	NA	CASSPTGNTEAFF	TGTGCCAGCAGCCCGACAGGGAACACTGAAGCTTTCTTT
TRBV2	TRBJ2-3	NA	NA	CATQAGTSTDTQYF	TGTGCCACCCAGGCCGGTACTAGCACAGATACGCAGTATTTT
TRBV18	TRBJ2-5	NA	NA	CASSPGAGETQYF	TGTGCCAGCTCACCAGGGGCTGGGGAGACCCAGTACTTC
TRBV10-3	TRBJ2-5	NA	NA	CAISGFGEETQYF	TGTGCCATCAGTGGGTTCGGGGAGGAGACCCAGTACTTC
TRBV10-1	TRBJ2-2	few	TRBD1	CASSEGTGGITGELFF	TGCGCCAGCAGTGAGGGGACAGGCGGGATCACCGGGGAGCTGTTTTTT
TRBV7-9	TRBJ2-2	few	TRBD2	CASSPLAGNTGELFF	TGTGCCAGCAGCCCCCTAGCGGGAAACACCGGGGAGCTGTTTTTT
TRBV7-6	TRBJ2-5	NA	TRBD2	CASSFGAGRAETQYF	TGTGCCAGCAGCTTCGGAGCGGGAAGGGCGGAGACCCAGTACTTC
TRBV28	TRBJ1-4	NA	TRBD1	CASNSPGDRGWGEKLFF	TGTGCCAGCAACTCCCCCGGGGACAGGGGGTGGGGTGAAAAACTGTTTTTT
TRBV27	TRBJ2-3	NA	NA	CASSKGMATDMQYF	TGTGCCAGCAGTAAGGGGATGGCCACAGATATGCAGTATTTT
TRBV10-3	TRBJ2-3	once	TRBD2	CAISNPGTSYGTDTQYF	TGTGCCATCAGTAACCCCGGGACTAGCTACGGGACAGATACGCAGTATTTT